Detailed here is one TCR beta chain. This sample stems from a study of blood T cell repertoires in COVID-19. Study details: COVID-19 samples from acute and convalescent phases originated in the United States, Italy and Spain. T cells, B-cell-depleted T cells, or PBMCs provided the cDNA or gDNA that served as material.

V lost 1 base and J lost 7; bases outside the gene matches: 7. The CDR3 runs to 17 residues. Germline V gives CDR1 MNHNS, CDR2 SASEGT. Source study methods: Reference gene primer amplification in the assay estimated nucleated cell counts. The method was immunoSEQ multiplex PCR; TCRdb's version includes in-frame clones alone and lacks a portion of them. The V and J calls and the clone size are those of that table, but D and trimming were determined from the DNA. This sample has a few hundred thousand clones, with less than 90% found just once. The TCR sequence derives from a man between 60 and 70 years old who had recovered from COVID-19. Sample: peripheral blood. The V call is TRBV6-1, the J call TRBJ2-1, with 13 bases matching TRBD2. CDR3 sequence (DNA): TGTGCCAGCAGTGAAGAGAGGACTAGCGGGAGTTGGAATGAGCAGTTCTTC. Translating it yields CASSEERTSGSWNEQFF.